One and the same sample provided the 23 T cell receptor beta chains below, sequenced in a study of response to subunit inactivated influenza vaccine. Each CDR3 protein gets one entry after TCRdb re-called the RT-PCR reads with MiXCR. The data hold roughly 180,000 distinct CDR3 sequences, with around 9% observed a single time. The source material was non-naive T cells sorted from PBMCs, sampled on the day of vaccination. The receptor set was obtained from a man aged 50 to 59 who received an inactivated influenza vaccine.

This clonotype was recorded many times. The V call is TRBV29-1, the J call TRBJ1-2; D not resolved. Trimming stripped 0 bases from V and 2 bases from J, with 4 bases between. Germline V gene data show CDR1 as SQVTM and CDR2 as ANQGSEA. This CDR3 comprises 12 residues. The CDR3 here is CSVEDRNYGYTF. CDR3 in DNA: TGCAGCGTTGAAGATAGGAACTATGGCTACACCTTC.

This clonotype was detected ten times or more. The V and J genes are TRBV18 and TRBJ1-4; 8 bases agree with TRBD1. Germline trimming cut 3 bases from V and 8 bases from J; bases unmatched to any gene: 5. Germline V gene sequence: CDR1 KGHSH, CDR2 LQKENI. The CDR3 consists of 14 residues. The CDR3 nucleotides read TGTGCCAGCTCACCTACACAGGGGGAAGAAAAACTGTTTTTT. The encoded protein is CASSPTQGEEKLFF. The full variable domain, its missing parts supplied by reference TRBV18 and TRBJ1-4, is NAGVMQNPRHLVRRRGQEARLRCSPMKGHSHVYWYRQLPEEGLKFMVYLQKENIIDESGMPKERFSAEFPKEGPSILRIQQVVRGDSAAYFCASSPTQGEEKLFFGSGTQLSVL.

This clonotype has just a few counts. The chain couples TRBV24-1 to TRBJ1-1; 7 nucleotides agree with TRBD1. Per the germline V gene, CDR1 is KGHDR and CDR2 is SFDVKD. The trim removed 1 base at V and 11 bases at J, leaving 6 bases unmatched. This CDR3 comprises 13 residues. The DNA of the CDR3 is TGTGCCACCAGTGATTTCCAGGGACAGCGGGCTTTCTTT. It is translated as CATSDFQGQRAFF.

The chain employs TRBV18 and TRBJ2-1; TRBD1 is a possible D gene (6 bases). This CDR3 region has 16 residues. The germline CDR1 and CDR2 sequences are KGHSH and LQKENI. Trimming took 3 bases from V and 4 from J, leaving 16 bases between them. CDR3 in DNA: TGTGCCAGCTCACCGGGGGCGTGGACCGATTACAATGAGCAGTTCTTC. Translation gives CASSPGAWTDYNEQFF.

CDR3 DNA sequence: TGTGCCAGCAGTTTAGCGGGGGTGCTAGATACGCAGTATTTT. Translating gives CASSLAGVLDTQYF. J is TRBJ2-3 and V is TRBV12-3 or TRBV12-4; the D gene could be TRBD1 or TRBD2 (5 bases each). Trimming pared 0 bases from V and 5 bases from J, leaving 9 bases between. This CDR3 has 14 amino acids.

Judged by abundance, this clonotype is medium-sized (0.01 to 0.1%). The chain recombines TRBV29-1 with TRBJ2-1, with D possibly being TRBD1 (5 bases). The CDR3 runs 11 residues. Germline CDR1 SQVTM, CDR2 ANQGSEA. V dropped 3 bases and J dropped 11 bases, with 11 bases sitting between them. The CDR3 loop is CSVDFREKQFF. The CDR3 nucleotides are TGCAGCGTTGACTTCAGGGAAAAGCAGTTCTTC.

The chain uses TRBV20-1 and TRBJ2-7; D remains ambiguous. Germline loops: CDR1 DFQATT, CDR2 SNEGSKA (reference sequence). Deletions cut 6 bases from V and 5 bases from J, with 8 bases between. CDR3 size: 10 residues. CDR3 residues: CSASENEQYF. The CDR3 DNA follows: TGCAGTGCCTCGGAAAACGAGCAGTACTTC.

This clonotype has ten or more counts. The chain links TRBV7-2 to TRBJ2-1, with TRBD2 matching over 7 bases. Germline trimming cut 1 base from V and 2 bases from J; bases unmatched to any gene: 5. The CDR3 length is 16 residues. Germline V lookup: CDR1 SGHTA, CDR2 FQGNSA. CDR3 coding DNA: TGTGCCAGCAGCTTAGATGCTAGCGGACCCTACAATGAGCAGTTCTTC. Protein sequence: CASSLDASGPYNEQFF.

V usage is TRBV12-3 or TRBV12-4 and J usage is TRBJ2-7; 11 bases are a match to TRBD2. J was trimmed by 5 bases and V by 5 bases; bases with no gene match: 8. The CDR3 is 15 amino acids. CDR3 sequence (DNA): TGTGCCAGCAGTCCTCCTAGCGGGGGGACTCACGAGCAGTACTTC. Protein: CASSPPSGGTHEQYF.

The chain has TRBV28 and TRBJ2-3; a weak D match, TRBD2 (6 bases). The V gene's germline CDR1 is MDHEN and CDR2 SYDVKM. The CDR3 length is 13 residues. Trimming removed 6 bases at V and 4 bases at J, with 11 bases between. The chain's CDR3 is CASRTGEADTQYF. The CDR3 bases are TGTGCCAGCAGGACGGGAGAGGCAGATACGCAGTATTTT.

In its sample, this clonotype was seen a few times. CDR3 DNA sequence: TGTGCCAGCAGTGGATCGGGAGAAAAACTGTTTTTT. Translated, it gives CASSGSGEKLFF. The V and J genes are TRBV11-2 and TRBJ1-4, with D unclear. The CDR3 sequence is 12 residues long. V was trimmed by 6 bases and J by 8 bases, leaving 10 bases between them. Per the germline V gene, CDR1 is SGHAT and CDR2 is FQNNGV. Combining the CDR3 with reference TRBV11-2 and TRBJ1-4 gives the whole variable domain EAGVAQSPRYKIIEKRQSVAFWCNPISGHATLYWYQQILGQGPKLLIQFQNNGVVDDSQLPKDRFSAERLKGVDSTLKIQPAKLEDSAVYLCASSGSGEKLFFGSGTQLSVL.

This clonotype was found many times. The chain employs TRBV6-2 or TRBV6-3 and TRBJ2-5, with TRBD1 identical over 7 bases. Germline V gene sequence: CDR1 MNHEY, CDR2 SVGEGT. This CDR3 is built from 13 residues. Trimming took 6 bases from V and 4 from J; bases not matched to a gene: 5. The DNA for the CDR3 is TGTGCCAGCAGCCGGGGACAGCGAGAGACCCAGTACTTC. This encodes CASSRGQRETQYF.

This clonotype was seen a few times. The rearrangement uses TRBV27 and TRBJ2-3; no clear D. Germline CDR1 MNHEY, CDR2 SMNVEV (reference sequence). Trimming cost V 3 bases and J 9 bases, with 10 bases left between them. The CDR3 covers 12 residues. The CDR3 region is CASSFVGNTQYF. CDR3 in DNA: TGTGCCAGCAGTTTTGTAGGGAACACGCAGTATTTT.

The gene calls are TRBV20-1 and TRBJ2-3; the D call may be TRBD1 or TRBD2 (6 bases each). Germline V gives CDR1 DFQATT, CDR2 SNEGSKA (reference sequence). The ends were cut back, 3 bases at V and 6 bases at J, with 19 bases in the middle. CDR3 length equals 15 residues. CDR3 bases: TGCAGTGCTAGCCCCCCGGGGGCGGGACGGGATACGCAGTATTTT. Protein product: CSASPPGAGRDTQYF.

In its sample, this clonotype was seen many times. V gene TRBV29-1 combines with J gene TRBJ2-3; no clear D gene. V gave up 1 base and J gave up 0 bases, with 8 bases separating them. This CDR3 region has 14 residues. Germline CDR1 is SQVTM and CDR2 is ANQGSEA. The DNA of the CDR3 is TGCAGCGTTGAAGGAATAACTAGCACAGATACGCAGTATTTT. Protein sequence: CSVEGITSTDTQYF.

This clonotype was observed a few times. The chain is built from TRBV5-6 and TRBJ1-5, with D possibly matching TRBD1 (6 bases). Germline V gene data show CDR1 as SGHDT and CDR2 as YYEEEE. The ends were cut back, 5 bases at V and 0 bases at J, with 12 bases in the middle. This CDR3 contains 15 residues. This CDR3 reads CASSRQGFSNQPQHF. DNA for the CDR3: TGTGCCAGCAGTAGGCAGGGGTTTAGCAATCAGCCCCAGCATTTT.

The V gene is TRBV3-1, the J gene TRBJ2-1; D gene ambiguous. Between the trimmed V and J ends, which lost 1 base and 6 bases, there was a span of 7 bases. The CDR3 sequence is 13 residues long. Germline CDR1 and CDR2: LGHDT and YNNKEL (reference sequence). The CDR3: CASSQVLSNEQFF. CDR3 coding DNA: TGTGCCAGCAGCCAAGTTCTTAGCAATGAGCAGTTCTTC.

This sequence joins TRBV10-3 and TRBJ2-2; D gene ambiguous. This CDR3 spans 14 amino acids. The V and J ends lost 0 bases and 3 bases respectively, with 5 bases between them. CDR1 is ENHRY, CDR2 SYGVKD, per germline. CDR3 loop: CAISESFDTGELFF. In nucleotides, the CDR3 is TGTGCCATCAGTGAGTCGTTCGACACCGGGGAGCTGTTTTTT.

In this sample, this clonotype turned up many times. The gene calls are TRBV3-1 and TRBJ2-3; 7 nucleotides align to TRBD2. Germline CDR1 and CDR2: LGHDT and YNNKEL (reference sequence). The CDR3 spans 15 residues. The V gene end was trimmed by 3 bases and the J gene end by 1 base; junction bases not matched to a gene: 4. CDR3 bases: TGTGCCAGCAGCCAGGGGGACTACCGCACAGATACGCAGTATTTT. This codes for CASSQGDYRTDTQYF.

The chain is built from TRBV6-1 and TRBJ1-6, with D perhaps TRBD1 (5 bases). V lost 4 bases, J lost 8 bases, and 12 bases lay in between. Germline V gene data show CDR1 as MNHNS and CDR2 as SASEGT. CDR3 length equals 14 residues. In DNA form, the CDR3 reads TGTGCCAGCAGTGTGCAGGGATGGGATTCACCCCTCCACTTT. This translates into CASSVQGWDSPLHF.

This clonotype was seen repeatedly, ten times or more. V gene TRBV3-1 combines with J gene TRBJ1-6; D is unresolved. This CDR3 spans 14 amino acids. Germline V gene lookup returns CDR1 LGHDT and CDR2 YNNKEL (reference sequence). The germline V and J ends were trimmed by 2 bases and 7 bases, with 9 bases remaining between them. The CDR3 loop is CASSQRRVNSPLHF. The CDR3 DNA follows: TGTGCCAGCAGCCAAAGAAGGGTAAATTCACCCCTCCACTTT.

This clonotype was detected ten times or more. The chain is built from TRBV3-1 and TRBJ1-1; a possible D gene is TRBD1 (5 bases). Trimming removed 1 base at V and 0 bases at J, with 6 bases between. The CDR3 consists of 14 residues. Germline CDR1 LGHDT, CDR2 YNNKEL (reference sequence). The CDR3 is CASSQGQLNTEAFF. Written as DNA, the CDR3 is TGTGCCAGCAGCCAAGGACAGCTGAACACTGAAGCTTTCTTT.

The rearrangement joins TRBV5-6 to TRBJ2-5; no firm D call. The germline V and J ends were trimmed by 7 bases and 5 bases, with 6 bases remaining between them. The CDR3 consists of 10 residues. Germline V lookup: CDR1 SGHDT, CDR2 YYEEEE. The CDR3 sequence: CASGSETQYF. The DNA of the CDR3 is TGTGCCAGCGGTAGCGAGACCCAGTACTTC.